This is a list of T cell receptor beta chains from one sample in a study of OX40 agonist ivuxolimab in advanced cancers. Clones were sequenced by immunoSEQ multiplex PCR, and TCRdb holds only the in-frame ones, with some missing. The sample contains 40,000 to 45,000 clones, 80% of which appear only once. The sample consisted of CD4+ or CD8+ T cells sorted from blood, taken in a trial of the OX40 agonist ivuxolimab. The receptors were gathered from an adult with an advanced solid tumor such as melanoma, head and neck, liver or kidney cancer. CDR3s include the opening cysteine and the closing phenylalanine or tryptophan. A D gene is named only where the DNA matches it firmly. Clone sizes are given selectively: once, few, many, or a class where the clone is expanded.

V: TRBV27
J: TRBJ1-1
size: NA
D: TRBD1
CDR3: CASSFRDRFLGNTEAFF
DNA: TGTGCCAGCAGCTTCCGGGACAGGTTTTTGGGAAACACTGAAGCTTTCTTT

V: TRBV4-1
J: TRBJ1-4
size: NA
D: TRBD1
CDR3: CASSQVHPRQGGEKLFF
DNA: TGCGCCAGCAGCCAAGTACACCCACGACAGGGTGGCGAAAAACTGTTTTTT

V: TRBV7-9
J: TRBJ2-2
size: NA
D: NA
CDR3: CANSARDKNTGELFF
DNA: TGTGCCAACAGCGCACGGGACAAAAACACCGGGGAGCTGTTTTTT

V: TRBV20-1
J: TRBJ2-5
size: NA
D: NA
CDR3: CSASLREAQYF
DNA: TGCAGTGCCTCCTTAAGGGAGGCCCAGTACTTC

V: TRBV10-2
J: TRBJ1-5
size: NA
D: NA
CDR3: CASCSNRDQPQHF
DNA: TGCGCCAGCTGTAGCAACAGGGACCAGCCCCAGCATTTT

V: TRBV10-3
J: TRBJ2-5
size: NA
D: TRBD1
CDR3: CAISSRGQGSQETQYF
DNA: TGTGCCATCAGTTCCAGAGGACAGGGATCCCAAGAGACCCAGTACTTC

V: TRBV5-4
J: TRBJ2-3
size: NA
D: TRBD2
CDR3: CASSATSGRYADTQYF
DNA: TGTGCCAGCAGCGCTACTAGCGGGAGGTACGCAGATACGCAGTATTTT

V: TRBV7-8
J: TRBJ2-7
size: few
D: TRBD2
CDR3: CASSLGEGSVAGPRQREQYF
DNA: TGTGCCAGCAGCTTAGGTGAGGGTTCGGTAGCGGGACCCCGGCAGCGCGAGCAGTACTTC

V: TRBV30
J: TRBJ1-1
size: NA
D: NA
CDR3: CALDVRKNTEAFF
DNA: TGTGCCCTGGACGTCAGGAAGAACACTGAAGCTTTCTTT

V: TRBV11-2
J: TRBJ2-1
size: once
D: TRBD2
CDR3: CASSRSGTSSYNEQFF
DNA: TGTGCCAGCAGCCGGTCCGGGACTAGCTCATACAATGAGCAGTTCTTC

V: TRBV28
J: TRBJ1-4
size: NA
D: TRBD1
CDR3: CASQGVSNEKLFF
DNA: TGTGCCAGTCAGGGGGTTTCTAATGAAAAACTGTTTTTT

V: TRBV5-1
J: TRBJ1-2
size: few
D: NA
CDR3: CAGPGDYTF
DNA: TGCGCCGGGCCCGGGGACTACACCTTC

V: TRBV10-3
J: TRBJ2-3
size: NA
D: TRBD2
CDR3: CATRDQRDADTQYF
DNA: TGTGCCACCAGAGACCAGCGGGACGCAGATACGCAGTATTTT

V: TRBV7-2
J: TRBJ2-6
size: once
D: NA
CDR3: CASSWPGANVLTF
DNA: TGTGCCAGCAGCTGGCCTGGGGCCAACGTCCTGACTTTC

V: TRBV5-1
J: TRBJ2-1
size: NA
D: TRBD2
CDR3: CASSLSGTSGSNEQFF
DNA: TGCGCCAGCAGCTTGTCCGGGACTAGCGGGTCGAATGAGCAGTTCTTC

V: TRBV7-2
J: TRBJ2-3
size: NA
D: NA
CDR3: CASSLVGKGTDTQYF
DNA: TGTGCCAGCAGCTTAGTGGGGAAAGGGACAGATACGCAGTATTTT

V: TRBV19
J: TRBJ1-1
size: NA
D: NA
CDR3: CASSIGGMNTEAFF
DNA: TGTGCCAGTAGTATAGGGGGCATGAACACTGAAGCTTTCTTT

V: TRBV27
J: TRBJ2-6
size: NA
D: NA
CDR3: CASSFGAGANVLTF
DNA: TGTGCCAGCAGTTTTGGCGCAGGGGCCAACGTCCTGACTTTC

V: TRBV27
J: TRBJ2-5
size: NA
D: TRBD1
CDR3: CASDREIEKYF
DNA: TGTGCCTCCGACAGGGAAATTGAAAAATACTTC

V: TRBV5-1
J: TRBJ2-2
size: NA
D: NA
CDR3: CASSSTVNTGELFF
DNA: TGCGCCAGCAGCTCGACCGTGAACACCGGGGAGCTGTTTTTT

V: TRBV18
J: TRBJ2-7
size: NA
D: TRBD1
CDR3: CASSPIGTGAYEQYF
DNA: TGTGCCAGCTCACCAATAGGGACAGGGGCCTACGAGCAGTACTTC

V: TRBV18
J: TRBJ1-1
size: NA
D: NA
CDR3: CASAQEGSNTEAFF
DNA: TGTGCCAGCGCACAGGAGGGGTCGAACACTGAAGCTTTCTTT

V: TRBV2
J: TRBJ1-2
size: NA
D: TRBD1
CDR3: CASKAGGSPGYTF
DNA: TGTGCCAGCAAAGCAGGGGGAAGTCCTGGCTACACCTTC

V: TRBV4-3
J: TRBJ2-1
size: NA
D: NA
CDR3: CASSQDLSVGEQFF
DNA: TGCGCCAGCAGCCAAGATCTCTCCGTGGGCGAGCAGTTCTTC

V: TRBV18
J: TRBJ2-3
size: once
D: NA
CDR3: CASSERVDTQYF
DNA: TGTGCCAGCTCCGAGCGGGTAGATACGCAGTATTTT

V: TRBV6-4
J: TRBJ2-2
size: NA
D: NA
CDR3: CASSPPHDTGELFF
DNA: TGTGCCAGCAGTCCCCCACATGACACCGGGGAGCTGTTTTTT

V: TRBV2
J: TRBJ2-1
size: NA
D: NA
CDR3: CASQEGLEQFF
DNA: TGTGCCAGCCAGGAGGGCCTTGAGCAGTTCTTC

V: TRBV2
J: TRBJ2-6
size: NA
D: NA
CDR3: CASSEGSLGANVLTF
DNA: TGTGCCAGCAGTGAAGGGAGCCTCGGGGCCAACGTCCTGACTTTC

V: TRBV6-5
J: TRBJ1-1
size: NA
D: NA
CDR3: CASFQYTEAFF
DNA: TGTGCCAGCTTCCAGTACACTGAAGCTTTCTTT

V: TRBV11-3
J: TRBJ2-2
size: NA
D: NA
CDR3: CASSLDQGRTGELFF
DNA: TGTGCCAGCAGCTTAGATCAAGGGCGCACCGGGGAGCTGTTTTTT

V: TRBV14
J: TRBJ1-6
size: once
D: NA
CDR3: CASSQGNSPLHF
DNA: TGTGCCAGCAGCCAAGGGAATTCACCCCTCCACTTT

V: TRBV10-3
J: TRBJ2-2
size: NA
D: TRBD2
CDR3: CAISRASGANTGELFF
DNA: TGTGCCATCAGTCGGGCTAGCGGGGCGAACACCGGGGAGCTGTTTTTT

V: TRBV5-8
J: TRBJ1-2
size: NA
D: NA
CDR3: CASSRGSANYGYTF
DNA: TGTGCCAGCAGTAGGGGCTCTGCTAACTATGGCTACACCTTC

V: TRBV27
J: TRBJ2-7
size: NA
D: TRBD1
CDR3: CASSLRTGISSYEQYF
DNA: TGTGCCAGCAGTTTAAGGACAGGGATAAGCTCCTACGAGCAGTACTTC

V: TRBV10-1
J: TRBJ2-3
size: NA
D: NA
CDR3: CASSEGLASTDTQYF
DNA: TGCGCCAGCAGTGAGGGGCTAGCCAGCACAGATACGCAGTATTTT

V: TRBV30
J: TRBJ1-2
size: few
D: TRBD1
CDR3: CAWVGQGARMNGYTF
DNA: TGTGCCTGGGTTGGACAGGGGGCGCGAATGAATGGCTACACCTTC

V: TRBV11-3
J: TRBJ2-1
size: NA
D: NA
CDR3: CASSLDRTEQFF
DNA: TGTGCCAGCAGCTTAGATCGCACAGAGCAGTTCTTC

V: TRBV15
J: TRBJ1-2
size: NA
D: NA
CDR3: CATKPVQGANYGYTF
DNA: TGTGCCACCAAACCGGTACAGGGTGCTAACTATGGCTACACCTTC

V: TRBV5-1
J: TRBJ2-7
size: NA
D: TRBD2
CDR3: CASSLVPSGPSSYEQYF
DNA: TGCGCCAGCAGCTTAGTCCCTAGCGGGCCTAGCTCCTACGAGCAGTACTTC

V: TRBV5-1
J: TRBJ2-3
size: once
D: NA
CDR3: CASSSAGQSTDTQYF
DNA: TGCGCCAGCAGCTCGGCGGGACAAAGCACAGATACGCAGTATTTT

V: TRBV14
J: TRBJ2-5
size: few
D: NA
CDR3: CASSRWETQYF
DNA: TGTGCCAGCAGCCGATGGGAGACCCAGTACTTC

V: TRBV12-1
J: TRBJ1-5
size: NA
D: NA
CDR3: CASSLRQGAAQPQHF
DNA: TGTGCCAGCAGCCTAAGACAGGGGGCTGCTCAGCCCCAGCATTTT

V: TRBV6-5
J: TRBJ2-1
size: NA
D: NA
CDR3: CASAHPGGNEQFF
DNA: TGTGCCAGCGCCCATCCCGGAGGTAATGAGCAGTTCTTC

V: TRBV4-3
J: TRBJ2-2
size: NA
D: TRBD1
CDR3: CASSQEATGELGELFF
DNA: TGCGCCAGCAGCCAAGAGGCGACAGGGGAGTTGGGGGAGCTGTTTTTT

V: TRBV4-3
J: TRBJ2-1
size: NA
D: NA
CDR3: CASGWGSDPYNEQFF
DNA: TGCGCCAGCGGATGGGGTAGCGACCCCTACAATGAGCAGTTCTTC

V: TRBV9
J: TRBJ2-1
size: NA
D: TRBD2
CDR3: CASSLGDGTSGLSSYNEQFF
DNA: TGTGCCAGCAGCCTCGGGGATGGGACTAGCGGCCTGAGCTCCTACAATGAGCAGTTCTTC

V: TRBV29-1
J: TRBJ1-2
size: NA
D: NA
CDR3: CSVDWGYGYTF
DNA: TGCAGCGTTGACTGGGGCTATGGCTACACCTTC

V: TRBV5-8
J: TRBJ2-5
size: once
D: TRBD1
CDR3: CASSLAGQGETQYF
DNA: TGTGCCAGCAGCTTGGCAGGACAGGGAGAGACCCAGTACTTC

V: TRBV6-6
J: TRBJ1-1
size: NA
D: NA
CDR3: CASSRVGAEAFF
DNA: TGTGCCAGCAGCCGTGTCGGCGCTGAAGCTTTCTTT

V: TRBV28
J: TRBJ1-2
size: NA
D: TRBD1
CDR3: CASSLEVGQGVGGYTF
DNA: TGTGCCAGCAGTTTAGAAGTGGGACAGGGGGTAGGAGGCTACACCTTC

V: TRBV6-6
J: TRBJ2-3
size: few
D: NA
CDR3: CAGQDSGSTDTQYF
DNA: TGTGCCGGACAGGATAGCGGAAGCACAGATACGCAGTATTTT

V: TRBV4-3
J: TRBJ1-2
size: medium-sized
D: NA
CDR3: CASSQDLRGSSDGYTF
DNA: TGCGCCAGCAGCCAAGATCTCAGGGGTTCGTCGGATGGCTACACCTTC

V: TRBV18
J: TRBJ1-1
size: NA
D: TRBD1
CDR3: CASSPTGSNTEAFF
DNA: TGTGCCAGCTCACCGACAGGGTCGAACACTGAAGCTTTCTTT

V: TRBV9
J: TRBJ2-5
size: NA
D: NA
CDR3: CASSISGYQETQYF
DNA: TGTGCCAGCAGCATAAGCGGATATCAAGAGACCCAGTACTTC

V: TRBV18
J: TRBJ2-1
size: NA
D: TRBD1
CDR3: CASSGQGNEQFF
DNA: TGTGCCAGCTCCGGACAGGGCAATGAGCAGTTCTTC

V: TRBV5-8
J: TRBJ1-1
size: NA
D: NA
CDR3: CASSLDRVDTEAFF
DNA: TGTGCCAGCAGCTTGGACAGGGTGGACACTGAAGCTTTCTTT

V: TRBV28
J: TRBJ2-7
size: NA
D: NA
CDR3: CASSPGQFLSYEQYF
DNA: TGTGCCAGCAGTCCTGGACAGTTCCTCTCCTACGAGCAGTACTTC

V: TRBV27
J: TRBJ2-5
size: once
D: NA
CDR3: CASSKGSETQYF
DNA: TGTGCCAGCAGCAAGGGATCAGAGACCCAGTACTTC

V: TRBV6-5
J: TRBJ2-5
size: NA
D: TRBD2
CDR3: CASSTTSGRGKTQYF
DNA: TGTGCCAGCAGTACGACTAGCGGGAGAGGAAAGACCCAGTACTTC

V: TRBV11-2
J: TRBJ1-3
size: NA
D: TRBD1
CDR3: CASSLGFGTGGNTIYF
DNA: TGTGCCAGCAGCTTAGGATTCGGGACAGGTGGAAACACCATATATTTT